Shown below are 29 T cell receptor beta chains from a single sample sequenced in a study of low-dose radiotherapy and immunotherapy resistance in tumors. For amplifying TCRs, the PCR ran for about 20 cycles with Phusion, which was used together with a constant-region primer and the adapter on the V primers. Each CDR3 protein is one row after TCRdb ran MiXCR on the reads. The table has roughly 50,000 distinct CDR3 sequences, approximately 35% seen once. Time point meaning: after trial treatment. Treatment of the sample: LDRT plus nivolumab, ipilimumab, low-dose cyclophosphamide and aspirin (RACIN trial). Sample: PBMCs, taken after low-dose radiotherapy plus immunotherapy. The source is a male donor with rectosigmoid adenocarcinoma.

The rearrangement links TRBV6-2 or TRBV6-3 to TRBJ2-5; possibly TRBD1 for D (5 bases). The length of the CDR3 is 15 residues. Trimming took off 5 bases at V and 2 bases at J, with 15 bases between the two ends. The germline CDR1 and CDR2 sequences are MNHEY and SVGEGT. The CDR3 sequence: CASSETRTRQETQYF. CDR3 coding DNA: TGTGCCAGCAGTGAAACGCGGACAAGACAAGAGACCCAGTACTTC.

The genes are TRBV3-1 and TRBJ2-2; the match to TRBD2 covers 7 bases. Germline V gene data show CDR1 as LGHDT and CDR2 as YNNKEL (reference sequence). This CDR3 region has 16 residues. Germline trimming cut 0 bases from V and 9 bases from J; bases unmatched to any gene: 10. CDR3 nucleotide sequence: TGTGCCAGCAGCCAAGATAGAGGGAGGGCCTACCGGGAGCTGTTTTTT. This translates into CASSQDRGRAYRELFF.

Concerning this clonotype itself: A far larger clone is off by one base, so a read error is likely. The rearrangement links TRBV28 to TRBJ2-1; D is uncertain. This CDR3 is 12 amino acids long. Germline lookup yields CDR1 MDHEN and CDR2 SYDVKM. V lost 4 bases and J 10 bases, leaving 11 bases between the germline ends. CDR3 DNA: TGTGCCAGCAGTTCGGTGGGCTACGAGCAGTTCTTC. Protein product: CASSSVGYEQFF.

As for this clonotype: With a far larger clone one base away, a read error is the likely cause. The J gene is TRBJ2-7, the V gene TRBV5-4; 7 bases agree with TRBD1. The trim removed 9 bases at V and 2 bases at J, leaving 8 bases unmatched. This CDR3 is built from 13 residues. Germline V gene lookup returns CDR1 SGHNT and CDR2 YYREEE (reference sequence). This CDR3 is CATNPGQTYEQYF. The CDR3 DNA is TGTGCCACCAATCCGGGACAGACCTACGAGCAGTACTTC.

This clonotype was counted at least ten times. The chain carries TRBV13 and TRBJ2-3, with D unclear. The CDR3 is 16 residues long. Germline V lookup: CDR1 PRHDT, CDR2 FYEKMQ (reference sequence). V lost 0 bases and J lost 2, with 12 bases in between. The chain's CDR3 is CASSLGLPTVTDTQYF. The DNA of the CDR3 is TGTGCCAGCAGCTTAGGCCTACCCACTGTCACAGATACGCAGTATTTT.

To note about this clonotype: This likely traces to a read error, being one base from a far larger clone. The chain links TRBV6-2 or TRBV6-3 to TRBJ2-7, with 9 bases that match TRBD2. The germline V gene encodes CDR1 MNHEY and CDR2 SVGEGT. The length of the CDR3 is 13 residues. The CDR3 region is CATKAGTSNEQNF. The CDR3, as DNA: TGTGCCACCAAAGCCGGGACTAGCAACGAGCAGAACTTC.

Of note for this clonotype: A read error is the likely source, as a far larger clone sits one nucleotide away. The rearrangement links TRBV11-2 to TRBJ1-2, with D tentatively TRBD1 (5 bases). The germline V gene has CDR1 SGHAT and CDR2 FQNNGV. This CDR3 spans 15 amino acids. V was clipped by 4 bases and J by 8 bases, with 20 bases between them. This chain's CDR3 is CASSSPRPGTLGYTF. In nucleotides, the CDR3 is TGTGCCAGCAGCTCCCCCCGGCCAGGGACCCTCGGCTACACCTTC.

In its sample, this clonotype was seen many times. The rearrangement joins TRBV7-9 to TRBJ2-1, with 12 bases aligning to TRBD1. Unmatched junction bases numbered 10, after V lost 7 bases and J lost 9 bases. The CDR3 runs 15 residues. The germline V gene has CDR1 SEHNR and CDR2 FQNEAQ (reference sequence). CDR3 coding DNA: TGTGCCAGCAAAATAACGGGACAGGGGGCAGGTGAGCAGTTCTTC. Protein: CASKITGQGAGEQFF.

This clonotype was recorded a few times. A far larger clone is off by one base, so a read error is likely. The gene calls are TRBV6-1 and TRBJ2-4; D is undetermined. This CDR3 contains 14 residues. Deletions cut 7 bases from V and 13 bases from J, with 23 bases between. The germline CDR1 and CDR2 sequences are MNHNS and SASEGT. The CDR3 DNA reads TGTGCCAGCACCAACCGGGTCGCAGACAATGAGCAGTACTTC. Residues: CASTNRVADNEQYF.

V gene TRBV28 combines with J gene TRBJ1-1; D uncertain. The CDR3 runs to 15 residues. Germline CDR1 MDHEN, CDR2 SYDVKM. The V gene lost 7 bases and the J gene lost 2 bases, with 17 bases spanning the gap. Here the CDR3 DNA reads TGTGCCAGCACCTACCTACAGCTGACTAACACTGAAGCTTTCTTT. Encoded protein: CASTYLQLTNTEAFF.

The sample holds a few counts of this clonotype. A far larger clone differs by one base, so this is likely a read error. This sequence joins TRBV4-2 and TRBJ2-7; D may be TRBD1 or TRBD2 (5 bases each). CDR3 size: 17 residues. Germline CDR1 is LGHNA and CDR2 is YNFKEQ. The germline V and J ends were trimmed by 0 bases and 7 bases, with 22 bases remaining between them. The CDR3 bases are TGTGCCAGCAGCCAAGAGGGTGACAGTGGGGGTTACAATGAGCAGTACTTC. Translating it yields CASSQEGDSGGYNEQYF.

This clonotype was seen repeatedly, ten times or more. The chain is built from TRBV12-3 or TRBV12-4 and TRBJ2-1; 14 bases are shared with TRBD2. V trimming: 1 base; J trimming: 4 bases; junction bases outside the gene matches: 9. The CDR3 runs 19 residues. This CDR3 is CASSLGGGLAGVGYNEQFF. CDR3 in DNA: TGTGCCAGCAGTTTAGGGGGGGGACTAGCGGGAGTTGGGTACAATGAGCAGTTCTTC.

In regard to this clonotype: No DNA is shown, since the ends of the CDR3 on it are uncertain; the CDR3 is the one TCRdb lists. The chain is built from TRBV5-1 and TRBJ2-2; the listed D gene, TRBD1, was not tested against the DNA. CDR1 and CDR2 from the germline V gene are SGHRS and YFSETQ. A total of 16 residues make up the CDR3, ends included. The CDR3 region is CASSSPGAFTGELFFF.

Many counts were recorded for this clonotype. The chain recombines TRBV28 with TRBJ2-7; 9 bases agree with TRBD1. The germline V gene encodes CDR1 MDHEN and CDR2 SYDVKM. J gave up 0 bases and V 3 bases, and 9 bases lay outside the gene matches. This CDR3 has 17 amino acids. The CDR3 DNA reads as TGTGCCAGCAGTTTTAGCAGGACAGGGGTTCACTCCTACGAGCAGTACTTC. Amino acids: CASSFSRTGVHSYEQYF.

In its sample, this clonotype was seen many times. The CDR3 sequence: CASSQESITNEQFF. In DNA form, the CDR3 reads TGCGCCAGCAGCCAAGAATCTATAACCAATGAGCAGTTCTTC. The J gene is TRBJ2-1, the V gene TRBV4-3, with D unclear. Per the germline V gene, CDR1 is LGHNA and CDR2 is YSLEER. The CDR3 sequence is 14 residues long. The ends were cut back, 0 bases at V and 6 bases at J, with 9 bases in the middle.

This clonotype was detected many times. This sequence joins TRBV9 and TRBJ2-1; D unclear. The CDR3 length is 15 residues. Germline CDR1 and CDR2: SGDLS and YYNGEE. Between the trimmed V and J ends, which lost 7 bases and 2 bases, there was a span of 16 bases. This chain's CDR3 is CASAAGSPTYNEQFF. In DNA form, the CDR3 reads TGTGCCAGCGCGGCAGGATCTCCAACCTACAATGAGCAGTTCTTC.

The chain uses TRBV27 and TRBJ2-5; TRBD1 aligns across 8 bases. V dropped 5 bases and J dropped 4; count of bases not matched to a gene: 21. The CDR3 spans 19 residues. CDR1 is MNHEY, CDR2 SMNVEV, per germline (reference sequence). The CDR3: CASSTLTTGERVRGETQYF. CDR3 DNA: TGTGCCAGCAGTACCTTGACGACAGGGGAGCGTGTGAGGGGAGAGACCCAGTACTTC.

The chain carries TRBV11-3 and TRBJ2-3; 7 positions match TRBD1. Germline CDR1 SGHNT, CDR2 YENEEA. The CDR3 extends over 14 amino acids. With 4 bases clipped from V and 6 bases from J, the junction kept 7 bases outside the gene matches. As DNA, the CDR3 is TGTGCCAGCAGCTCTCAGGGGGACGGGGATACGCAGTATTTT. It encodes CASSSQGDGDTQYF.

V and J are TRBV5-4 and TRBJ2-3; D might be TRBD2 (5 bases). Germline V gives CDR1 SGHNT, CDR2 YYREEE (reference sequence). Deletions cut 4 bases from V and 5 bases from J, with 14 bases between. The CDR3 runs 14 residues. CDR3 nucleotides: TGTGCCAGCAGCCTGGGAGAGGGCGAAGATACGCAGTATTTT. Its protein is CASSLGEGEDTQYF.

The chain is built from TRBV4-3 and TRBJ2-3, with D uncertain. The CDR3 length is 17 residues. Trimming shortened V by 2 bases and J by 0 bases, and 15 bases separated the two germline ends. Germline CDR1 and CDR2: LGHNA and YSLEER. The CDR3 loop reads CASSQSWTAPSTDTQYF. For the CDR3, the DNA is TGCGCCAGCAGCCAATCTTGGACGGCACCTAGCACAGATACGCAGTATTTT.

This clonotype was seen repeatedly, ten times or more. This CDR3 reads CASSISRDQPQHF. CDR3 DNA sequence: TGTGCCAGTAGTATCTCACGGGATCAGCCCCAGCATTTT. The chain employs TRBV19 and TRBJ1-5; no definite D call. Trimming cost V 3 bases and J 5 bases, with 8 bases left between them. Germline V gene data show CDR1 as LNHDA and CDR2 as SQIVND (reference sequence). This CDR3 has 13 residues.

This clonotype was seen once. The chain recombines TRBV28 with TRBJ2-3; 7 bases map to TRBD2. The CDR3 sequence is 16 residues long. With 3 bases clipped from V and 1 base from J, the junction kept 7 bases outside the gene matches. Germline loops: CDR1 MDHEN, CDR2 SYDVKM. The CDR3 is CASSLRGRARTDTQYF. The CDR3 coding sequence is TGTGCCAGCAGTTTGCGCGGGAGAGCGCGCACAGATACGCAGTATTTT.

The chain couples TRBV7-2 to TRBJ2-5; D tentatively reads TRBD1 or TRBD2 (5 bases each). The V end was cut by 5 bases, the J end by 2 bases, with 18 bases between. The germline V gene encodes CDR1 SGHTA and CDR2 FQGNSA. The CDR3 runs to 16 residues. CDR3 sequence (DNA): TGTGCCAGCAGCCCCCCAGGGACCCCCTCACAAGAGACCCAGTACTTC. It encodes CASSPPGTPSQETQYF.

This clonotype came up many times. This sequence joins TRBV9 and TRBJ2-7, with D hard to call. V dropped 3 bases and J dropped 7 bases, with 17 bases sitting between them. The CDR3 has 14 amino acids. Looked up from germline, CDR1 is SGDLS and CDR2 is YYNGEE. CDR3 sequence (DNA): TGTGCCAGCAGCGAGAGCCGACACCCCTTGGAGCAGTACTTC. Its protein is CASSESRHPLEQYF. The full variable domain, in which reference TRBV9 and TRBJ2-7 provide the parts outside the CDR3, is DSGVTQTPKHLITATGQRVTLRCSPRSGDLSVYWYQQSLDQGLQFLIQYYNGEERAKGNILERFSAQQFPDLHSELNLSSLELGDSALYFCASSESRHPLEQYFGPGTRLTVT.

The CDR3 DNA follows: TGTGCCAGCAGACGTCCGGGGGACTCCTCGATCTTTAACTATGGCTACACCTTC. It yields the protein CASRRPGDSSIFNYGYTF. The rearrangement uses TRBV4-2 and TRBJ1-2; maybe TRBD1 (5 bases). Germline V gives CDR1 LGHNA, CDR2 YNFKEQ. This CDR3 has 18 residues. V was trimmed by 6 bases and J by 1 base, leaving 24 bases between them.

A few counts support this clonotype. The V call is TRBV27, the J call TRBJ2-3; 9 bases map to TRBD1. Germline lookup yields CDR1 MNHEY and CDR2 SMNVEV (reference sequence). CDR3 size: 16 residues. With V trimmed by 5 bases and J by 0 bases, 6 bases remained unmatched. CDR3 region: CASSTAGTGSTDTQYF. CDR3 sequence (DNA): TGTGCCAGCAGTACAGCCGGGACAGGGAGCACAGATACGCAGTATTTT.

As concerns this clonotype: A far larger clone lies a single base away; this is likely a read error. The chain uses TRBV6-6 and TRBJ1-6, with a weak D call TRBD1 (6 bases). In germline, CDR1 is MNHNY, CDR2 SVGAGI (reference sequence). V shed 8 bases and J shed 8 bases, with 25 bases lying between them. CDR3 length: 17 residues. The CDR3 nucleotides read TGTGCCAGCGGACAGCACCGGGAGTCCGGCACGGATTCACCCCTCCACTTT. Amino acids: CASGQHRESGTDSPLHF.

This clonotype was found many times. This sequence joins TRBV6-2 or TRBV6-3 and TRBJ1-1, with unresolved D. Germline CDR1 MNHEY, CDR2 SVGEGT. Trimming removed 4 bases at V and 1 base at J, with 7 bases between. CDR3 length equals 13 residues. The CDR3 is CASSSTGNTEAFF. The CDR3 nucleotides are TGTGCCAGCAGTTCTACTGGGAACACTGAAGCTTTCTTT.

This clonotype has a count of ten or more. This chain links TRBV6-2 or TRBV6-3 with TRBJ1-1; D unclear. V lost 6 bases and J 4 bases, leaving 12 bases between the germline ends. The CDR3 loop spans 13 amino acids. CDR1 is MNHEY, CDR2 SVGEGT, per germline. The CDR3 sequence: CASSRPGGTEAFF. The CDR3 bases are TGTGCCAGCAGCCGCCCGGGAGGCACTGAAGCTTTCTTT.